This TCR beta chain is from a study of blood T cell repertoires in COVID-19. Background on the study: The United States, Italy and Spain were the sources of the acute and convalescent COVID-19 samples.

The germline gives CDR1 SGHAT, CDR2 FQNNGV. V dropped 5 bases and J dropped 0 bases, with 20 bases sitting between them. This CDR3 is 19 amino acids long. In the original processing: Estimated nucleated cell counts came from reference gene primer amplification. Only in-frame clones appear in the TCRdb table, and some are missing; sequencing was by immunoSEQ multiplex PCR. The V and J calls and the clone size are those of that table, but D and trimming were determined from the DNA. The sample includes about 24,000 clones, roughly nine tenths seen only once; the top ten take approximately 29%. The receptor was isolated from a woman in her seventies with active COVID-19. The J gene is TRBJ1-6, the V gene TRBV11-2, with D tentatively TRBD1 (6 bases). The specimen sequenced was peripheral blood. The CDR3 DNA sequence: TGTGCCAGCAGCCCCCCTCAGGACAGTATTAGCTCCTATAATTCACCCCTCCACTTT. Its translation: CASSPPQDSISSYNSPLHF. Filled out from reference TRBV11-2 and TRBJ1-6, the complete variable domain reads EAGVAQSPRYKIIEKRQSVAFWCNPISGHATLYWYQQILGQGPKLLIQFQNNGVVDDSQLPKDRFSAERLKGVDSTLKIQPAKLEDSAVYLCASSPPQDSISSYNSPLHFGNGTRLTVT.